These 24 T cell receptor beta chains came from one sample sequenced in a study of blood T cell repertoires in COVID-19. Clones were sequenced by immunoSEQ multiplex PCR, and TCRdb holds only the in-frame ones, with some missing. The sample records about 36,000 clones, less than 95% being singletons. The specimen was peripheral blood. All receptors come from a human donor in a cohort sampled during active COVID-19.

The chain recombines TRBV28 with TRBJ2-6; the D is unclear. V was shortened by 2 bases and J by 2 bases, with 13 bases between the two germline ends. CDR3 length: 17 residues. Germline lookup yields CDR1 MDHEN and CDR2 SYDVKM. The DNA of the CDR3 is TGTGCCAGCAGTTTAATGGAAGGAGCTACTGGGGCCAACGTCCTGACTTTC. Translated, it gives CASSLMEGATGANVLTF.

J is TRBJ2-7 and V is TRBV5-6; D is unresolved. Trimming removed 4 bases from V and 0 bases from J, with 11 bases in between. The CDR3 totals 14 residues. Germline loops: CDR1 SGHDT, CDR2 YYEEEE. The CDR3 region is CASSPYSTSYEQYF. The CDR3 bases are TGTGCCAGCAGCCCCTACTCCACCTCCTACGAGCAGTACTTC.

V usage is TRBV28 and J usage is TRBJ2-5; 9 nucleotides agree with TRBD1. V was clipped by 6 bases and J by 2 bases; unmatched bases: 7. The CDR3 runs to 15 residues. Germline V gene sequence: CDR1 MDHEN, CDR2 SYDVKM. The CDR3 DNA reads as TGTGCCAGCAGATCCGGGACAGGGAAACAAGAGACCCAGTACTTC. Its protein product is CASRSGTGKQETQYF.

The genes are TRBV7-6 and TRBJ2-1; TRBD2 aligns across 15 bases. Losses at the gene ends were 1 base for V and 1 base for J; bases not matched to a gene: 8. Germline V gene sequence: CDR1 SGHVS, CDR2 FNYEAQ. The CDR3 is 20 residues long. This CDR3 reads CASSLDGGLAGGPSYNEQFF. The CDR3 DNA sequence: TGTGCCAGCAGCTTAGACGGAGGACTAGCGGGAGGGCCTTCCTACAATGAGCAGTTCTTC.

The J gene is TRBJ2-1, the V gene TRBV28; 9 bases match TRBD2. The CDR3 is 16 amino acids. Unmatched junction bases numbered 5, after V lost 3 bases and J lost 2 bases. Germline CDR1 and CDR2: MDHEN and SYDVKM. The CDR3: CASSFGSGRTYNEQFF. CDR3 in DNA: TGTGCCAGCAGTTTTGGGAGCGGGAGGACCTACAATGAGCAGTTCTTC.

V gene TRBV3-1 (or the pseudogene TRBV3-2) combines with J gene TRBJ1-5, with 7 bases that match TRBD1. J was trimmed by 6 bases and V by 5 bases; bases with no gene match: 4. The V gene's germline CDR1 is LGHDT and CDR2 YNNKEL (reference sequence). The CDR3 extends over 13 amino acids. CDR3 region: CASSDRVTQPQHF. Here the CDR3 DNA reads TGTGCCAGCAGCGACAGGGTGACTCAGCCCCAGCATTTT.

The CDR3 nucleotides read TGTGCCAGCAGCCCCGGGACTAGCGGGAGCCACGAGCAGTACTTC. Translation: CASSPGTSGSHEQYF. V and J are TRBV11-3 and TRBJ2-7; 14 bases align to TRBD2. There are 15 residues in the CDR3. Germline trimming cut 5 bases from V and 5 bases from J; bases unmatched to any gene: 5. The germline V gene has CDR1 SGHNT and CDR2 YENEEA.

DNA for the CDR3: TGTGCCAGCAGCCGTCCGGGACTAGTTTCCTACGAGCAGTACTTC. Its protein product is CASSRPGLVSYEQYF. The chain couples TRBV6-2 or TRBV6-3 to TRBJ2-7; TRBD2 matches at 8 bases. This CDR3 contains 15 residues. With V trimmed by 6 bases and J by 1 base, 8 bases remained unmatched. Germline assignment: CDR1 MNHEY and CDR2 SVGEGT.

The chain is built from TRBV24-1 and TRBJ2-2; D is possibly TRBD2 (6 bases). The CDR3 has 16 residues. V lost 4 bases to trimming and J lost 2 bases, with 13 bases between them. Germline CDR1 reads KGHDR; CDR2 reads SFDVKD. In DNA, the CDR3 is TGTGCCACCAGTGACCCCGGAGGGCGTAACACCGGGGAGCTGTTTTTT. Translation: CATSDPGGRNTGELFF.

The chain employs TRBV18 and TRBJ2-1, with 8 bases matching TRBD2. V trimming: 0 bases; J trimming: 9 bases; junction bases outside the gene matches: 13. Per germline, CDR1 KGHSH and CDR2 LQKENI. The CDR3 sequence is 17 residues long. The CDR3 DNA is TGTGCCAGCTCACCACCGAAGATCGCGGCTAGCGGGTTTGAGCAGTTCTTC. This translates into CASSPPKIAASGFEQFF.

This chain connects TRBV12-3 or TRBV12-4 to TRBJ1-2; 8 nucleotides line up with TRBD1. This CDR3 spans 13 amino acids. V dropped 6 bases and J dropped 2; count of bases not matched to a gene: 2. The CDR3 sequence: CASRRQGNYGYTF. In DNA, the CDR3 is TGTGCCAGCAGAAGACAGGGGAACTATGGCTACACCTTC.

The chain has TRBV24-1 and TRBJ2-7, with D possibly being TRBD1 (6 bases). Germline values: CDR1 KGHDR, CDR2 SFDVKD. V was cut by 4 bases and J by 3 bases, with 12 bases left in between. The CDR3 covers 14 residues. The CDR3 loop is CATSEQGPFYEQYF. The CDR3 DNA reads TGTGCCACCAGTGAACAGGGACCATTCTACGAGCAGTACTTC.

The V call is TRBV4-1, the J call TRBJ2-7; 9 bases align to TRBD1. The junction had 13 bases not matched to a gene; V was cut back by 5 bases and J by 5 bases. From germline, CDR1 is MGHRA and CDR2 YSYEKL. CDR3 length: 16 residues. Here the CDR3 reads CASSETTRTGVDEQYF. In DNA, the CDR3 is TGCGCCAGCAGCGAAACAACACGGACAGGGGTGGACGAGCAGTACTTC.

CDR3 amino acids: CAWSTGLAGPTDTQYF. The CDR3 bases are TGTGCCTGGAGTACGGGGCTAGCGGGCCCCACAGATACGCAGTATTTT. The V and J genes are TRBV30 and TRBJ2-3, with TRBD2 identical over 8 bases. The CDR3 loop spans 16 amino acids. CDR1 GTSNPN and CDR2 SVGIG come from the germline V gene (reference sequence). The ends lost 2 bases at V and 2 bases at J; junction bases unmatched: 9.

The chain employs TRBV5-1 and TRBJ1-1, with 10 bases that match TRBD1. J was trimmed by 5 bases and V by 4 bases; bases with no gene match: 8. This CDR3 contains 15 residues. Germline values: CDR1 SGHRS, CDR2 YFSETQ. CDR3 loop: CASSLRQGAATEAFF. CDR3 coding DNA: TGCGCCAGCAGCCTCCGACAGGGGGCGGCTACTGAAGCTTTCTTT. The whole variable domain, filled in from reference TRBV5-1 and TRBJ1-1, reads KAGVTQTPRYLIKTRGQQVTLSCSPISGHRSVSWYQQTPGQGLQFLFEYFSETQRNKGNFPGRFSGRQFSNSRSEMNVSTLELGDSALYLCASSLRQGAATEAFFGQGTRLTVV.

The chain employs TRBV10-3 and TRBJ2-3; TRBD2 matches at 11 bases. Germline V lookup: CDR1 ENHRY, CDR2 SYGVKD. The CDR3 runs to 15 residues. The ends lost 5 bases at V and 2 bases at J; junction bases unmatched: 3. The CDR3 coding sequence is TGTGCCATCAGTAAACTAGCGGGGGACACAGATACGCAGTATTTT. It yields the protein CAISKLAGDTDTQYF.

V is TRBV30 and J is TRBJ1-3; TRBD1 is a possible D gene (6 bases). Trimming took 1 base from V and 0 from J, leaving 10 bases between them. The CDR3 totals 15 residues. From germline, CDR1 is GTSNPN and CDR2 SVGIG (reference sequence). CDR3 DNA sequence: TGTGCCTGGAGTGCCAGACAGGTCTCTGGAAACACCATATATTTT. It specifies CAWSARQVSGNTIYF.

J is TRBJ2-1 and V is TRBV18; 13 bases agree with TRBD2. The germline CDR1 and CDR2 sequences are KGHSH and LQKENI. The CDR3 length is 15 residues. Trimming cost V 6 bases and J 5 bases; bases outside gene matches: 4. DNA for the CDR3: TGTGCCAGCTCCCCCGGACTAGCGGGGGACAATGAGCAGTTCTTC. Translation: CASSPGLAGDNEQFF.

J is TRBJ2-3 and V is TRBV11-2, with 7 positions matching TRBD1. The J segment lost 7 bases and the V segment lost 0 bases, leaving 7 bases of the junction unmatched. CDR3 length: 15 amino acids. CDR1 is SGHAT and CDR2 is FQNNGV in the germline V gene. CDR3 region: CASSLDFRGGNTQYF. The CDR3 DNA sequence: TGTGCCAGCAGCTTAGATTTTAGAGGGGGCAATACGCAGTATTTT.

The genes are TRBV28 and TRBJ1-1; D unresolved. V lost 6 bases and J 4 bases, leaving 15 bases between the germline ends. Germline V gene data show CDR1 as MDHEN and CDR2 as SYDVKM. The length of the CDR3 is 14 residues. In DNA form, the CDR3 reads TGTGCCAGCAGCCAACCAGGTAGACGCACTGAAGCTTTCTTT. Its protein is CASSQPGRRTEAFF.

This sequence joins TRBV25-1 and TRBJ1-2; no firm D call. This CDR3 has 11 residues. The V end lost 7 bases, the J end lost 2 bases, and 5 bases lay between the germline ends. Per germline, CDR1 MGHDK and CDR2 SYGVNS. The CDR3 DNA reads TGTGCCAGCAACTCGAACTATGGCTACACCTTC. It is translated as CASNSNYGYTF.

The genes are TRBV30 and TRBJ2-1; D possibly corresponds to TRBD2 (5 bases). Germline V gene data show CDR1 as GTSNPN and CDR2 as SVGIG (reference sequence). Trimming took 2 bases from V and 10 from J, leaving 18 bases between them. The CDR3 runs to 14 residues. The CDR3 DNA reads as TGTGCCTGGAGTCCCCGGGCGCCGGGGAAGGAGCAGTTCTTC. Translated, it gives CAWSPRAPGKEQFF.

The chain is built from TRBV2 and TRBJ1-5; 8 positions agree with TRBD1. The CDR3 runs 15 residues. V shed 5 bases and J 4 bases; nucleotides not matched to a gene: 7. Germline V lookup: CDR1 SNHLY, CDR2 FYNNEI. CDR3 nucleotides: TGTGCCAGCAGTCCCGACAGGGGCAGAAATCAGCCCCAGCATTTT. Protein: CASSPDRGRNQPQHF.

V gene TRBV5-1 combines with J gene TRBJ1-1; no clear D. Per germline, CDR1 SGHRS and CDR2 YFSETQ. The CDR3 totals 15 residues. Trimming left V 0 bases short and J 1 base short, with 10 bases between. The CDR3 loop reads CASSLDEARNTEAFF. The DNA of the CDR3 is TGCGCCAGCAGCTTGGATGAGGCCCGGAACACTGAAGCTTTCTTT.